The sequence of this T cell receptor (beta chain) was determined in a study of multiple sclerosis patients with progressive multifocal leukoencephalopathy. Indicated time point: before natalizumab initiation. The assay was immunoSEQ multiplex PCR, and TCRdb's table has in-frame clones only and misses some. The table lists tens of thousands of clones, roughly 91% of them singletons. This CDR3 has 15 residues. Germline-derived CDR1 and CDR2 are SGHVS and FQNEAQ. V lost 5 bases to trimming and J lost 5 bases; unmatched junction nucleotides: 11. The clonotype was recovered from a human donor with multiple sclerosis. The sequenced sample consisted of PBMCs. The rearrangement joins TRBV7-8 to TRBJ2-7, with 8 bases identical to TRBD1. DNA for the CDR3: TGTGCCAGCAGCATCCCTCGCGGACAGGGAAACGAGCAGTACTTC. Translated, it gives CASSIPRGQGNEQYF. Based on the CDR3 plus reference TRBV7-8 and TRBJ2-7, the full variable domain is GAGVSQSPRYKVAKRGQDVALRCDPISGHVSLFWYQQALGQGPEFLTYFQNEAQLDKSGLPSDRFFAERPEGSVSTLKIQRTQQEDSAVYLCASSIPRGQGNEQYFGPGTRLTVT.